A selection of T cell receptor beta chains follows, all from one sample in a study of tumor-infiltrating lymphocytes in primary liver carcinoma. MiXCR was run by TCRdb on the multiplex PCR reads, yielding one entry per CDR3 protein. This table has about 210,000 distinct CDR3 sequences, approximately 80% appearing once. Sequenced material: tumor tissue from primary liver carcinoma. All receptors come from a man aged 35 to 55 with primary liver carcinoma and hepatitis B virus infection. Each CDR3 is given with its conserved first and last residue. The order of the fields is D gene, CDR3 length, J gene, V gene, clone size, CDR3 protein, CDR3 DNA. D genes are given only for firm matches. Only part of the rows carry a size: once, few, many, or a class if the clone is expanded.

>NA|13|TRBJ1-1|TRBV6-1|NA
CASPRTVGTEAFF
TGTGCCAGCCCCAGGACAGTGGGAACTGAAGCTTTCTTT
>NA|13|TRBJ2-3|TRBV14|NA
CVSSLRSSDTRYF
TGTGTCAGCAGCCTCAGGAGTTCAGATACGCGGTATTTT
>TRBD2|17|TRBJ2-7|TRBV4-1|NA
CTSSQERTSGSVYEQYF
TGCACCAGCAGCCAGGAGAGGACTAGTGGGAGTGTTTACGAGCAGTACTTC
>NA|15|TRBJ1-1|TRBV11-1|NA
CATSLAGAWDTEAFF
TGTGCCACCAGCTTAGCAGGGGCTTGGGACACTGAAGCTTTCTTT
>NA|12|TRBJ2-7|TRBV12-3/TRBV12-4|NA
CDSSLAPYEQYF
TGTGACAGCAGTTTAGCCCCCTATGAGCAGTACTTC
>TRBD1|12|TRBJ2-1|TRBV11-2|NA
CTNSYATGEKFF
TGTACCAACAGCTACGCGACAGGGGAGAAATTCTTC
>TRBD1|17|TRBJ2-1|TRBV14|NA
CASSQDGQETGYNEQFF
TGTGCCAGCAGCCAAGATGGTCAGGAGACAGGGTATAATGAACAGTTCTTC
>TRBD1|13|TRBJ1-1|TRBV6-6|NA
CVSSTGGTTDALF
TGTGTCAGCAGCACAGGGGGGACTACTGACGCTCTCTTT
>NA|10|TRBJ1-1|TRBV2|few
CASWHIEAFF
TGTGCCAGTTGGCACATTGAAGCTTTCTTT
>TRBD1|15|TRBJ2-3|TRBV13|NA
CASNPGTGGTDTQYF
TGTGCCAGCAACCCTGGAACAGGGGGCACAGATACGCAGTATTTT
>NA|14|TRBJ1-4|TRBV11-2|once
CASSFGSSFEKLFF
TGTGCCAGCAGCTTTGGAAGCAGCTTTGAAAAGCTGTTTTTC
>TRBD1|15|TRBJ2-1|TRBV6-1|NA
CTSSGYRGFSNEEFF
TGTACCAGCAGTGGGTACAGGGGGTTTAGCAATGAGGAGTTCTTC
>NA|17|TRBJ2-5|TRBV6-5|NA
CGSSNSSSDGSQETQYF
TGTGGTAGCAGTAACTCGAGTAGTGACGGGTCCCAAGAGACACAGTACTTT
>NA|15|TRBJ2-7|TRBV11-2|NA
CVSSIRWIGENEQYF
TGTGTCAGCAGCATACGATGGATAGGGGAAAACGAGCAGTACTTC
>NA|15|TRBJ2-7|TRBV4-2|NA
CASSQGTESQYEQYF
TGTGCTAGCAGCCAAGGCACCGAGTCTCAGTACGAGCAGTACTTC
>NA|15|TRBJ1-3|TRBV4-2|NA
CASSQDGLIGNTIYF
TGTGCCAGCAGCCAAGATGGGTTAATTGGAAACACCATATATTTT
>TRBD2|15|TRBJ2-3|TRBV11-2|NA
CASSDSGSSTDTQYF
TGTGCCAGCAGCGATAGCGGGAGCTCTACAGATACGCAATATTTT
>TRBD1|18|TRBJ2-6|TRBV6-1|NA
CASRPLRGGFSGANVPTF
TGTGCCAGCAGACCTCTCAGAGGGGGCTTCTCTGGGGCCAACGTCCCGACTTTC
>TRBD1|16|TRBJ2-1|TRBV4-2|NA
CASRHAGGQGNNEQFF
TGTGCCAGCAGGCACGCCGGGGGACAGGGAAACAATGAGCAGTTCTTT
>TRBD2|14|TRBJ2-7|TRBV29-1|NA
CNVTLGTSGYEQYF
TGCAACGTGACACTCGGGACTAGCGGCTACGAACAGTACTTC
>NA|12|TRBJ2-1|TRBV11-2|NA
CASSLEDVAQFF
TGTGCCAGTAGTCTAGAGGATGTGGCCCAGTTCTTC
>TRBD1|15|TRBJ2-2|TRBV6-1|NA
CTTRTRTGESGELFF
TGTACCACCCGGACCAGGACAGGGGAAAGCGGGGAGCTGTTTTTT
>TRBD2|15|TRBJ2-3|TRBV6-5|NA
CAGNLGLAGTDTQYF
TGTGCCGGCAACCTAGGACTAGCGGGAACAGATACACAGTATTTT
>NA|14|TRBJ2-4|TRBV4-3|NA
CASSQGFLMGIQYF
TGCGCCAGCAGCCAAGGGTTTCTAATGGGCATTCAGTATTTC
>NA|15|TRBJ1-6|TRBV6-5|NA
CANSYSWDHYSSLHF
TGTGCCAACAGTTACTCATGGGACCACTATTCGTCCCTCCACTTT
>NA|15|TRBJ1-3|TRBV14|NA
CASNHRGSSGNTIYF
TGTGCCAGCAACCATCGCGGATCCTCTGGAAACACCATTTATTTT
>NA|15|TRBJ2-6|TRBV11-2|NA
CASQRPRSVANVLTF
TGTGCCTCCCAGCGGCCGCGTTCTGTGGCCAACGTCCTGACTTTC
>TRBD1|15|TRBJ2-2|TRBV5-6|NA
CASTWGQTKTGELFF
TGTGCCAGCACCTGGGGACAGACGAAAACAGGGGAGCTGTTTTTT
>NA|13|TRBJ2-2|TRBV5-1|NA
CASSTCYTGELFF
TGCGCCAGCAGCACATGTTACACCGGGGAGCTGTTCTTT
>NA|14|TRBJ2-1|TRBV4-2|many
CASSQRGLYNEQFF
TGTGCCAGCAGCCAGCGGGGACTGTACAATGAGCAGTTCTTC
>TRBD2|15|TRBJ2-5|TRBV29-1|once
CSVGLPGGDQGTQYF
TGCAGCGTTGGCCTCCCGGGGGGGGATCAAGGTACCCAGTACTTC
>NA|15|TRBJ2-1|TRBV6-2/TRBV6-3|NA
CASRILIGGGREQFF
TGTGCCAGCCGAATATTAATAGGGGGAGGACGAGAGCAGTTCTTC
>NA|18|TRBJ2-7|TRBV6-1|NA
CASSEEPNRCMGSYEQYF
TGTGCCAGCAGTGAGGAGCCAAACAGGTGTATGGGCTCCTACGAGCAGTACTTC
>NA|18|TRBJ1-5|TRBV6-2/TRBV6-3|NA
CASSYSRDGDTRNQPQHF
TGTGCCAGCAGTTACTCCCGGGACGGTGATACAAGGAATCAGCCGCAGCATTTT
>NA|15|TRBJ1-6|TRBV6-2/TRBV6-3|NA
CASSYHGTIDSPLHF
TGTGCCAGCAGTTACCACGGGACAATTGACTCACCCCTCCACTTT
>NA|13|TRBJ2-7|TRBV11-1|NA
CASSPRSGNEQYF
TGTGCCAGCAGCCCGCGTTCAGGCAACGAGCAGTATTTC
>TRBD2|16|TRBJ2-1|TRBV5-4|NA
CASSSIGTSGWNEQFF
TGTGCCAGCAGCTCCATAGGGACTAGCGGCTGGAATGAGCAGTTCTTC
>NA|14|TRBJ2-2|TRBV6-5|NA
CASSYQGVLGELVF
TGTGCCAGTAGTTATCAAGGGGTACTGGGGGAGCTGGTTTTT
>NA|15|TRBJ2-3|TRBV12-3/TRBV12-4|NA
CSSSRDQSFTDTQYF
TGTTCCAGCAGCCGCGATCAGTCCTTCACAGATACGCAGTATTTT
>NA|14|TRBJ2-1|TRBV5-4|NA
CASRSPGTYNEQFF
TGTGCCAGCAGGTCCCCTGGGACCTACAATGAGCAGTTCTTC
>NA|15|TRBJ2-5|TRBV11-2|NA
CASSLSLHDGEAQYF
TGTGCCAGCAGCTTATCCCTCCATGACGGGGAGGCCCAGTACTTC
>TRBD1|21|TRBJ2-6|TRBV11-2|NA
CAISKGGDRGISLTGANVLTF
TGTGCCATCAGCAAGGGGGGAGACAGGGGCATTTCCCTCACTGGGGCCAACGTCCTGACTTTC
>NA|18|TRBJ2-7|TRBV10-3|once
CAISDPSLRDVRAYEQYF
TGTGCCATCAGTGATCCATCCCTCCGGGACGTTAGGGCCTACGAGCAGTACTTC
>NA|17|TRBJ1-3|TRBV4-1|once
CASSQQRTAGAGTTIYF
TGTGCCAGCAGCCAACAAAGAACGGCGGGGGCTGGAACCACCATATATTTT
>NA|17|TRBJ2-2|TRBV4-2|NA
CASSPGVLTGDFGELFF
TGTGCCAGCAGCCCAGGGGTCCTAACGGGAGATTTCGGGGAGCTGTTTTTT
>NA|13|TRBJ1-1|TRBV29-1|once
CSVLRTSGSEAIF
TGCAGCGTCTTAAGGACCTCAGGCTCCGAAGCTATCTTT
>TRBD2|13|TRBJ2-4|TRBV30|many
CALGREGKNIQYF
TGTGCCCTGGGGCGGGAGGGCAAAAACATTCAGTACTTC